This TCR beta chain was identified during a study of PD-L1 blockade in urothelial cancer. Time point denoted: pretreatment peripheral blood. Whole-study results and caveats: Expansion of tumor-associated blood clones at 3 weeks was greater in durable-benefit patients.

TCRdb's table, derived via immunoSEQ multiplex PCR, lists solely in-frame clones and lacks some. Seen here are nearly 45,000 clones, roughly 88% observed once, and the top ten hold approximately 25%. The CDR3 extends over 15 amino acids. The V and J ends lost 0 bases and 5 bases respectively, with 13 bases between them. The V gene's germline CDR1 is SGHRS and CDR2 YFSETQ. A remark on this clone: Its cognate antigen is unknown.

The material sequenced was PBMCs, taken around atezolizumab (anti-PD-L1) treatment. The chain links TRBV5-1 to TRBJ2-3; a weak D match, TRBD1 (6 bases). This receptor was identified in a donor at least 40 years old with urothelial cancer. CDR3 sequence reads: CASSLDGGAEDTQYF. The DNA of the CDR3 is TGCGCCAGCAGCTTGGATGGGGGCGCAGAAGATACGCAGTATTTT.